This T cell receptor beta chain was identified during a study of cytomegalovirus exposure and HLA in healthy donors. Study results and limitations: Using the classifier, cytomegalovirus status was reportedly diagnosed with high specificity and sensitivity.

The germline gives CDR1 LNHDA, CDR2 SQIVND (reference sequence). V lost 10 bases and J 5 bases, leaving 20 bases between the germline ends. This CDR3 contains 14 residues. Both 60 Vbeta primers and 13 Jbeta primers went into the PCR. Using immunoSEQ multiplex PCR, the repertoire was profiled, and TCRdb retains in-frame clones only, with some absent. The sample has 130,000 or so clones, 70% to 80% seen once. Concerning this clone: Its antigen is unidentified.

The chain recombines TRBV19 with TRBJ1-2; TRBD1 is a possible D gene (5 bases). This clonotype was obtained from a young man in good health and CMV-seronegative. The sequenced material came from PBMCs. The CDR3 DNA is TGTGCCACCTGGGACCCGCGGGGCCATTATGGCTACACCTTC. It translates to CATWDPRGHYGYTF.